This TCR beta chain was observed in a study of cytomegalovirus exposure and HLA in healthy donors. Overall study findings and caveats: Sequencing had likely introduced a cluster of highly shared sequence variants as an artifact. Reportedly, TCR beta sequences accurately predicted HLA-A and HLA-B alleles in most subjects. Upon later analysis, HLA-associated TCR beta chains proved more clonally expanded than other, equally common chains. Later on, a genetic analysis was performed. It linked a missense variant in DCLRE1C with V- and J-gene trimming of TCR beta.

In the case of this clone: Its antigen remains unknown.

The V end was cut by 5 bases, the J end by 0 bases, with 29 bases between. Germline loops: CDR1 SGHVS, CDR2 FNYEAQ. The CDR3 is 22 residues long. PCR involved 60 Vbeta and 13 Jbeta primers. Generated by immunoSEQ multiplex PCR, the TCRdb table keeps only in-frame clones and is missing some. This sample's table has 150,000 to 200,000 clones. The specimen sequenced was PBMCs. This TCR derives from a man younger than 40 in good health and CMV-seronegative. The V gene is TRBV7-6, the J gene TRBJ2-6, with D possibly matching TRBD2 (5 bases). CDR3 region: CASSTGPPSRVGVGSGANVLTF. For the CDR3, the DNA is TGTGCCAGCAGCACCGGGCCACCCTCGAGGGTCGGGGTGGGCTCTGGGGCCAACGTCCTGACTTTC. Full variable domain (rest looked up from reference TRBV7-6 and TRBJ2-6): GAGVSQSPRYKVTKRGQDVALRCDPISGHVSLYWYRQALGQGPEFLTYFNYEAQQDKSGLPNDRFSAERPEGSISTLTIQRTEQRDSAMYRCASSTGPPSRVGVGSGANVLTFGAGSRLTVL.